Listed below are T cell receptor beta chains from one sample, sequenced in a study of blood T cell repertoires in COVID-19. Generated by immunoSEQ multiplex PCR, the TCRdb table keeps only in-frame clones and is missing some. The sample lists more than 70,000 clones, 70% to 90% seen once, with approximately 9.3% in the top ten. The sample consisted of peripheral blood. These receptors originate from a man aged 50 to 59 with acute or convalescent COVID-19. CDR3s include the opening cysteine and the closing phenylalanine or tryptophan. A D gene is named only where the DNA matches it firmly. Size tells how often a clone was seen (once, few, many) or the class of an expanded clone, and some rows leave it out.

j_gene: TRBJ2-1
v_gene: TRBV11-2
abundance: -
d_gene: -
CDR3nt: TGTGCCGGGGGGACCGCTTCCTACAATGAGCAGTTCTTC
CDR3aa: CAGGTASYNEQFF

j_gene: TRBJ1-2
v_gene: TRBV28
abundance: -
d_gene: -
CDR3nt: TGTGCCAGCAGTGAAGGGGGTTTTGGCTACACCTTC
CDR3aa: CASSEGGFGYTF

j_gene: TRBJ2-5
v_gene: TRBV5-1
abundance: -
d_gene: TRBD2
CDR3nt: TGCGCCAGCACGAGGAGCGGGGGGTCGGAGGAGACCCAGTACTTC
CDR3aa: CASTRSGGSEETQYF

j_gene: TRBJ1-1
v_gene: TRBV6-5
abundance: -
d_gene: -
CDR3nt: TGTGCCAGCAGTTCTTTAACAGGGTCATGGGAGGCTTTCTTT
CDR3aa: CASSSLTGSWEAFF

j_gene: TRBJ2-5
v_gene: TRBV9
abundance: -
d_gene: TRBD2
CDR3nt: TGTGCCAGCAGCCTCAGGACTAGCGGGGGTTTGGAGACCCAGTACTTC
CDR3aa: CASSLRTSGGLETQYF

j_gene: TRBJ2-7
v_gene: TRBV4-2
abundance: -
d_gene: TRBD1
CDR3nt: TGTGCCAGCAGCCTCTCCGGGACAGGGCTCCACGAGCAGTACTTC
CDR3aa: CASSLSGTGLHEQYF

j_gene: TRBJ1-6
v_gene: TRBV6-4
abundance: -
d_gene: -
CDR3nt: TGTGCCAGCAGTGAGCGGCAGGGGCTCCCACTCCACTTT
CDR3aa: CASSERQGLPLHF

j_gene: TRBJ1-6
v_gene: TRBV7-8
abundance: -
d_gene: TRBD1
CDR3nt: TGTGCCAGCAGCGTGGGACAGTTGAATTCACCCCTCCACTTT
CDR3aa: CASSVGQLNSPLHF

j_gene: TRBJ1-2
v_gene: TRBV9
abundance: -
d_gene: TRBD1
CDR3nt: TGTGCCAGCAGTCCGGTACAGGGGATCTATGGCTACACCTTC
CDR3aa: CASSPVQGIYGYTF

j_gene: TRBJ2-7
v_gene: TRBV3-1/TRBV3-2
abundance: -
d_gene: -
CDR3nt: TGTGCCACCCAAATACAGGGAAGCCACGAGCAGTACTTC
CDR3aa: CATQIQGSHEQYF

j_gene: TRBJ2-6
v_gene: TRBV6-2/TRBV6-3
abundance: -
d_gene: -
CDR3nt: TGTGCCAGCAGCCCTGATAGCTGGACTGGCGGGACTGGGGCCAACGTCCTGACTTTC
CDR3aa: CASSPDSWTGGTGANVLTF

j_gene: TRBJ1-1
v_gene: TRBV29-1
abundance: -
d_gene: -
CDR3nt: TGCAGCGTTGATCTACAGGGCAAGAACACTGAAGCTTTCTTT
CDR3aa: CSVDLQGKNTEAFF

j_gene: TRBJ1-1
v_gene: TRBV5-4
abundance: -
d_gene: TRBD1
CDR3nt: TGTGCCAGCAGCGGCGGCGGGACAGTCGGCACTGAAGCTTTCTTT
CDR3aa: CASSGGGTVGTEAFF

j_gene: TRBJ1-1
v_gene: TRBV12-3/TRBV12-4
abundance: -
d_gene: -
CDR3nt: TGTGCCAGCAGTTTACAGGCTGAAGCTTTCTTT
CDR3aa: CASSLQAEAFF

j_gene: TRBJ2-7
v_gene: TRBV13
abundance: many
d_gene: TRBD2
CDR3nt: TGTGCCAGCAGCGCGAGCGGGGGGCCCTACGAGCAGTACTTC
CDR3aa: CASSASGGPYEQYF

j_gene: TRBJ1-2
v_gene: TRBV6-2/TRBV6-3
abundance: -
d_gene: -
CDR3nt: TGTGCCAGCAGTTACTATACGGACAGCTATGGCTACACCTTC
CDR3aa: CASSYYTDSYGYTF

j_gene: TRBJ2-1
v_gene: TRBV5-1
abundance: -
d_gene: -
CDR3nt: TGCGCCAGCAGCTTGGCCGGGGGAGCCCATGAGCAGTTCTTC
CDR3aa: CASSLAGGAHEQFF

j_gene: TRBJ1-1
v_gene: TRBV6-6
abundance: -
d_gene: -
CDR3nt: TGTGCCAGCACCCCCGGGGGGCGGACTGAAGCTTTCTTT
CDR3aa: CASTPGGRTEAFF

j_gene: TRBJ1-1
v_gene: TRBV28
abundance: -
d_gene: TRBD1
CDR3nt: TGTGCCAGCAGTTTATTCGACAGGGCGAACACTGAAGCTTTCTTT
CDR3aa: CASSLFDRANTEAFF

j_gene: TRBJ2-4
v_gene: TRBV25-1
abundance: once
d_gene: TRBD1
CDR3nt: TGTGCCAGCAGTGCATGGGACAGGCGCAAAAACATTCAGTACTTC
CDR3aa: CASSAWDRRKNIQYF

j_gene: TRBJ1-2
v_gene: TRBV19
abundance: -
d_gene: -
CDR3nt: TGTGCCAGTAGTATTGCGGCGGGAGACTATGGCTACACCTTC
CDR3aa: CASSIAAGDYGYTF

j_gene: TRBJ1-5
v_gene: TRBV6-1
abundance: -
d_gene: -
CDR3nt: TGTGCCAGCAGTGAAAGGTCAGGTCTGGAGCCCCAGCATTTT
CDR3aa: CASSERSGLEPQHF

j_gene: TRBJ1-6
v_gene: TRBV27
abundance: -
d_gene: TRBD1
CDR3nt: TGTGCCAGCAGTATGACAGGGTTTTCACCCCTCCACTTT
CDR3aa: CASSMTGFSPLHF

j_gene: TRBJ2-5
v_gene: TRBV7-6
abundance: once
d_gene: TRBD1
CDR3nt: TGTGCCAGCAGCCAGCCCAGGACAGGGTTATTTGAGACCCAGTACTTC
CDR3aa: CASSQPRTGLFETQYF

j_gene: TRBJ1-6
v_gene: TRBV27
abundance: -
d_gene: -
CDR3nt: TGTGCCAGCAGTTTCGGGGGGTCGTATTCACCCCTCCACTTT
CDR3aa: CASSFGGSYSPLHF

j_gene: TRBJ2-2
v_gene: TRBV10-3
abundance: -
d_gene: -
CDR3nt: TGTGCCATCAGTGCGGTCCCGAGTACCGGGGAGCTGTTTTTT
CDR3aa: CAISAVPSTGELFF

j_gene: TRBJ2-5
v_gene: TRBV5-1
abundance: -
d_gene: TRBD2
CDR3nt: TGCGCCAGCAGTTTGCCATCCACTAGCGGGGGGAAAGAGACCCAGTACTTC
CDR3aa: CASSLPSTSGGKETQYF

j_gene: TRBJ1-2
v_gene: TRBV3-1/TRBV3-2
abundance: -
d_gene: -
CDR3nt: TGTGCCAGCAGTCCTTGGGGACAAGTTAACTATGGCTACACCTTC
CDR3aa: CASSPWGQVNYGYTF

j_gene: TRBJ2-7
v_gene: TRBV7-3
abundance: -
d_gene: -
CDR3nt: TGTGCCAGCAGCTCCGGACAGACCTACGAGCAGTACTTC
CDR3aa: CASSSGQTYEQYF

j_gene: TRBJ2-1
v_gene: TRBV7-3
abundance: -
d_gene: TRBD2
CDR3nt: TGTGCCAGCAGCTTACTAAAGGGGACTAGCGCCAATGAGCAGTTCTTC
CDR3aa: CASSLLKGTSANEQFF

j_gene: TRBJ1-1
v_gene: TRBV5-5
abundance: -
d_gene: -
CDR3nt: TGTGCCAGCAGCTTTCCTAGTGGCACTGAAGCTTTCTTT
CDR3aa: CASSFPSGTEAFF

j_gene: TRBJ2-7
v_gene: TRBV6-5
abundance: -
d_gene: -
CDR3nt: TGTGCCAGCAGTTACCGTAATGTAGGCGGCTGGCGGTACTTC
CDR3aa: CASSYRNVGGWRYF

j_gene: TRBJ1-4
v_gene: TRBV5-1
abundance: -
d_gene: -
CDR3nt: TGCGCCAGCAGCTTAACGACCGGGACTCGTCTGTTTTTT
CDR3aa: CASSLTTGTRLFF

j_gene: TRBJ1-1
v_gene: TRBV19
abundance: -
d_gene: -
CDR3nt: TGTGCCAGTAGTATACAGGGGATTGAAGCTTTCTTT
CDR3aa: CASSIQGIEAFF

j_gene: TRBJ1-3
v_gene: TRBV19
abundance: -
d_gene: -
CDR3nt: TGTGCCAGTAGCATACAGGAAAATCCTGGAAACACCATATATTTT
CDR3aa: CASSIQENPGNTIYF

j_gene: TRBJ2-5
v_gene: TRBV4-2
abundance: -
d_gene: -
CDR3nt: TGTGCCAGCAGCCATGGGGGGTCCCAAGAGACCCAGTACTTC
CDR3aa: CASSHGGSQETQYF

j_gene: TRBJ2-2
v_gene: TRBV7-7
abundance: -
d_gene: TRBD2
CDR3nt: TGTGCTAGCAGCTCCCGAAAGGGGCGGGGGGCGACGAACACCGGGGAGCTGTTTTTT
CDR3aa: CASSSRKGRGATNTGELFF

j_gene: TRBJ2-7
v_gene: TRBV30
abundance: -
d_gene: -
CDR3nt: TGTGCCTGGACTACAGGGCTGAACGAGCAGTACTTC
CDR3aa: CAWTTGLNEQYF

j_gene: TRBJ1-2
v_gene: TRBV10-3
abundance: once
d_gene: -
CDR3nt: TGTGCCATCAGTGATCAGGGAGGCGACTATGGCTACACCTTC
CDR3aa: CAISDQGGDYGYTF

j_gene: TRBJ2-4
v_gene: TRBV23-1
abundance: -
d_gene: TRBD1
CDR3nt: TGCGCCAGAAACCGGGACAGGGGTCACCTAGCCAAAAACATTCAGTACTTC
CDR3aa: CARNRDRGHLAKNIQYF

j_gene: TRBJ1-1
v_gene: TRBV25-1
abundance: -
d_gene: -
CDR3nt: TGTGCCAGCAGTGAATATGTAGGGGTTACGAACACTGAAGCTTTCTTT
CDR3aa: CASSEYVGVTNTEAFF

j_gene: TRBJ1-2
v_gene: TRBV30
abundance: -
d_gene: -
CDR3nt: TGTGCCTGGGTTTCGGGGGGCGGCTACTATGGCTACACCTTC
CDR3aa: CAWVSGGGYYGYTF

j_gene: TRBJ2-2
v_gene: TRBV5-1
abundance: -
d_gene: TRBD2
CDR3nt: TGCGCCAGCAGCTTGGCAGCGGGGCACACCGGGGAGCTGTTTTTT
CDR3aa: CASSLAAGHTGELFF

j_gene: TRBJ1-3
v_gene: TRBV19
abundance: -
d_gene: -
CDR3nt: TGTGCCACCAACTCGGGGGGAATGAGAAGCACCATATATTTT
CDR3aa: CATNSGGMRSTIYF